The present T cell receptor (beta chain) was sequenced within a study of CD8+ T cells in alopecia areata. General study points: In scalp, tofacitinib significantly decreased clonality and expanded CD8+ clones among the top 100. Scalp data also include sequences from resident alphabeta T cells of normal skin. In blood and scalp, many expanded lesional clones persisted during tofacitinib.

The sample's treatment: oral pan-JAK inhibitor, 5-10 mg twice daily. Reverse transcription of extracted RNA yielded cDNA, which provided the sequencing template. Sequencing used immunoSEQ multiplex PCR; TCRdb keeps in-frame clones, though not all of them. The sample lists roughly 210,000 clones; approximately 45% were seen once. Points on this clone: The antigen is unknown.

V was cut by 1 base and J by 3 bases, with 7 bases left in between. This CDR3 region has 14 residues. Germline CDR1 reads SGHRS; CDR2 reads YFSETQ. This chain uses TRBV5-1 with TRBJ1-4, with D unresolved. The clonotype comes from a human donor with alopecia areata. The input for sequencing was CD4+ T cells sorted from blood, taken around week 36, from a patient treated with tofacitinib. CDR3: CASSLSAANEKLFF. CDR3 DNA: TGCGCCAGCAGCTTGTCGGCCGCTAATGAAAAACTGTTTTTT.